A selection of T cell receptor beta chains follows, all from one sample in a study of blood T cell repertoires in COVID-19. Using immunoSEQ multiplex PCR, the repertoire was profiled, and TCRdb retains in-frame clones only, with some absent. The data hold around 280,000 clones, with around 89% observed a single time. What was sequenced was PBMCs or T cells enriched from blood (not recorded which). Receptors originate from a woman under 30 with acute COVID-19. Both conserved end residues are part of each CDR3. The D gene is left open where the match is weak.

D gene | J gene | V gene | CDR3 protein
TRBD1 | TRBJ2-5 | TRBV2 | CASNKEQGAQYF
. | TRBJ1-5 | TRBV7-8 | CASSEPGGVGYQPQHF
. | TRBJ1-4 | TRBV6-5 | CASSYGRGNEKLFF
. | TRBJ1-5 | TRBV6-6 | CASEGGVGSNQPQHF
. | TRBJ1-1 | TRBV7-2 | CASSLDRGEAFF
TRBD2 | TRBJ2-7 | TRBV4-2 | CASSLTGTSGRIREQYF
. | TRBJ1-5 | TRBV5-4 | CASSLGGWDQPQHF
. | TRBJ1-1 | TRBV18 | CASSPSQLQDANTEAFF
TRBD2 | TRBJ2-1 | TRBV27 | CASSPIAGGLYNEQFF
. | TRBJ2-7 | TRBV28 | CASSQVGLTKYEQYF